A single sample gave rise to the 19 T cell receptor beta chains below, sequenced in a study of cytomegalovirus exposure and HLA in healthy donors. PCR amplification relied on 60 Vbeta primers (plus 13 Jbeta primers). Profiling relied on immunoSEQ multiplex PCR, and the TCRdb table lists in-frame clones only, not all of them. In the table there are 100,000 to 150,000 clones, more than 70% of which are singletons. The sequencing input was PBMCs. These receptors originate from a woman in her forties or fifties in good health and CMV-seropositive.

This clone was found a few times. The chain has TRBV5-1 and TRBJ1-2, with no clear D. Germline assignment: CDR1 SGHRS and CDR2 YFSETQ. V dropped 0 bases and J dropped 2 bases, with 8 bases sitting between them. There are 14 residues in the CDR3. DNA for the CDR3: TGCGCCAGCAGCTTGGAATCAACAAACTATGGCTACACCTTC. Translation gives CASSLESTNYGYTF.

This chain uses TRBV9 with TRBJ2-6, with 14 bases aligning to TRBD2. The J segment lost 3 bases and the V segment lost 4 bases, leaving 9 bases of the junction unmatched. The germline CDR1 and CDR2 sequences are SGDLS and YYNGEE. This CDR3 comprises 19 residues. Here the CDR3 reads CASSTRLAGGPGGANVLTF. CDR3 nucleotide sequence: TGTGCCAGCAGCACCAGACTAGCGGGAGGGCCCGGTGGGGCCAACGTCCTGACTTTC.

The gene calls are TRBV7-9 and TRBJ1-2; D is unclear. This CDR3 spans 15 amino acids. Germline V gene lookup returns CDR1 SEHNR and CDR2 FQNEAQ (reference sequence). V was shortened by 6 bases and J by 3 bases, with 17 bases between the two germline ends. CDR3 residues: CASRLSSGNDYGYTF. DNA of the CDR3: TGTGCCAGCAGACTCTCTTCTGGTAATGACTATGGCTACACCTTC.

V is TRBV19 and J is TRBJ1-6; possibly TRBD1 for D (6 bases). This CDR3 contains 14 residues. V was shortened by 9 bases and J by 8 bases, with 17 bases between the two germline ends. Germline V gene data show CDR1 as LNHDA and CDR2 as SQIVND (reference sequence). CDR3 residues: CASSITGRDSPLHF. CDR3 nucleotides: TGTGCCAGCAGCATCACAGGGAGGGATTCACCCCTCCACTTT.

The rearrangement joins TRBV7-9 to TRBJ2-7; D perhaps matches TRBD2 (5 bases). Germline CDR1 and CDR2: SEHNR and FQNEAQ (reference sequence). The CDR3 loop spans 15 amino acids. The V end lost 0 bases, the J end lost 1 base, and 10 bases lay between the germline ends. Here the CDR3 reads CASSLAAGSSYEQYF. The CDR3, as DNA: TGTGCCAGCAGCTTAGCGGCGGGTTCTTCCTACGAGCAGTACTTC.

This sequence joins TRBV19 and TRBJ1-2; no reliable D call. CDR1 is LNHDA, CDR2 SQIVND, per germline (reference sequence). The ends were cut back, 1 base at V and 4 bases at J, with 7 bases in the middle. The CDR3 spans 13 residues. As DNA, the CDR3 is TGTGCCAGTAGTATAGGACGGGGCTATGGCTACACCTTC. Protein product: CASSIGRGYGYTF.

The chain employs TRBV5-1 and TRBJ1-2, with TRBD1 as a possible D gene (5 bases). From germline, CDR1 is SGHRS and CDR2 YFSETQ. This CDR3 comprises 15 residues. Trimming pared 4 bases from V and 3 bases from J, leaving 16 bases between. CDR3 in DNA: TGCGCCAGCAGCCCACGCGGCAGGGAGGACTATGGCTACACCTTC. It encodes CASSPRGREDYGYTF.

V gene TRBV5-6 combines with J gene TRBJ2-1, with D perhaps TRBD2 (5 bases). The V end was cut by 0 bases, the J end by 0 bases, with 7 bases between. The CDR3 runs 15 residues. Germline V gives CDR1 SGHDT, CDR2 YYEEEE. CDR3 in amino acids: CASSLGLPSYNEQFF. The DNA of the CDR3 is TGTGCCAGCAGCTTGGGACTACCCTCCTACAATGAGCAGTTCTTC.

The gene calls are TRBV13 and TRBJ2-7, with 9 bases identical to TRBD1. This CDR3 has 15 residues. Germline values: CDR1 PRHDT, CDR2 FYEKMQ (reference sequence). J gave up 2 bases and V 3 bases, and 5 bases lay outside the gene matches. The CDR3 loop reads CASSLETGGAYEQYF. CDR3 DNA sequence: TGTGCCAGCAGCTTGGAAACAGGGGGCGCCTACGAGCAGTACTTC.

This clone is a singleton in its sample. In nucleotides, the CDR3 is TGTGCCAGCAGCCCACGGACAGGGGAGGTTGGGAGCACTGAAGCTTTCTTT. Translation: CASSPRTGEVGSTEAFF. V and J are TRBV9 and TRBJ1-1, with 9 positions matching TRBD1. CDR3 length: 17 residues. V was pared by 4 bases and J by 4 bases, with 14 bases of the junction left unmatched. The V gene's germline CDR1 is SGDLS and CDR2 YYNGEE.

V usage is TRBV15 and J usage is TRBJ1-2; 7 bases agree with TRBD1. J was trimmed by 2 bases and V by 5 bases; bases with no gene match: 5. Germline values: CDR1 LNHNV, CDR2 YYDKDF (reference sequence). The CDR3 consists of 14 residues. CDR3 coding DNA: TGTGCCACCAGCGGGTCAGGGGGGAACTATGGCTACACCTTC. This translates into CATSGSGGNYGYTF. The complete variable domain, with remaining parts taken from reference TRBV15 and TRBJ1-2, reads DAMVIQNPRYQVTQFGKPVTLSCSQTLNHNVMYWYQQKSSQAPKLLFHYYDKDFNNEADTPDNFQSRRPNTSFCFLDIRSPGLGDTAMYLCATSGSGGNYGYTFGSGTRLTVV.

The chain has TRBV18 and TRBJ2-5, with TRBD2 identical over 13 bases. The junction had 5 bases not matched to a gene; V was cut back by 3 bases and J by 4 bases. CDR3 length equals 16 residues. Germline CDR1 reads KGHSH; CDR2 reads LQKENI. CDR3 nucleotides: TGTGCCAGCTCACCTTCGACTAGCGGGAGGCGAGAGACCCAGTACTTC. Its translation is CASSPSTSGRRETQYF.

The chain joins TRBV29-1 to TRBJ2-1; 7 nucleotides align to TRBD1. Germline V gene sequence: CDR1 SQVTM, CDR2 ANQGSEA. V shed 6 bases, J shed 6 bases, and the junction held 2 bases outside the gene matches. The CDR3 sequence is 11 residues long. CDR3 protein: CSVNRGNEQFF. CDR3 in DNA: TGCAGCGTGAACAGGGGCAATGAGCAGTTCTTC.

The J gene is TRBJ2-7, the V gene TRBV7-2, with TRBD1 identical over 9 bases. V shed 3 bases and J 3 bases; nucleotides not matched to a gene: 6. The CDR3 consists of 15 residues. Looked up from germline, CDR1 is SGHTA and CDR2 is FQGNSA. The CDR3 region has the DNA TGTGCCAGCAGCTTTGGACAGGGGTGGAGCTACGAGCAGTACTTC. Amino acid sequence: CASSFGQGWSYEQYF.

The CDR3 DNA is TGTGCCTGGAGTGTACTCACAGCTCCTATTGAAGCTTTCTTT. Translated, it gives CAWSVLTAPIEAFF. The gene calls are TRBV30 and TRBJ1-1; D gene unclear. The germline gives CDR1 GTSNPN, CDR2 SVGIG (reference sequence). CDR3 length: 14 amino acids. The V end lost 0 bases, the J end lost 7 bases, and 15 bases lay between the germline ends.

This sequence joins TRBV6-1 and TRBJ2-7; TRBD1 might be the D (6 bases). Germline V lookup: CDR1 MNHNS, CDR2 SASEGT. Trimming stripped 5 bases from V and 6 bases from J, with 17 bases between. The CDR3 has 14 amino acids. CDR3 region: CASSPTGRSAEQYF. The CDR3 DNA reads TGTGCCAGCAGTCCGACAGGTAGATCGGCCGAGCAGTACTTC.

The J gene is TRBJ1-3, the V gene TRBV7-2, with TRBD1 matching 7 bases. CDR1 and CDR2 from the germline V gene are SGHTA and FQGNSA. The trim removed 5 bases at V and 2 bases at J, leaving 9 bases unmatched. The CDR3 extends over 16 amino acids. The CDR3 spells CASSPTTGLAGNTIYF. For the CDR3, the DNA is TGTGCCAGCAGCCCCACGACAGGGCTAGCTGGAAACACCATATATTTT.

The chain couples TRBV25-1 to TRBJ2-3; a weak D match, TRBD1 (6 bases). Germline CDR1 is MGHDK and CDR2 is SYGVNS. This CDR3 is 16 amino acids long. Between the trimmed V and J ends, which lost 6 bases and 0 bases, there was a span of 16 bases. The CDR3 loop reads CASSPTQGLSTDTQYF. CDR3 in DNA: TGTGCCAGCAGCCCCACACAGGGCCTTAGCACAGATACGCAGTATTTT.

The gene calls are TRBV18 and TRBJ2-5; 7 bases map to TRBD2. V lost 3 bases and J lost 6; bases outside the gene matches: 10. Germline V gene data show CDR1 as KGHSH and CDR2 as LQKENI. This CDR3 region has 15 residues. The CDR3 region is CASSPPGTNTKTQYF. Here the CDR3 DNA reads TGTGCCAGCTCACCCCCTGGGACTAACACAAAGACCCAGTACTTC.